The 5 T cell receptor beta chains below were found in one sample sequenced in a study of blood T cell repertoires in COVID-19. The protocol was immunoSEQ multiplex PCR, while the TCRdb copy is restricted to in-frame clones and leaves out a portion. The sample includes 200,000 to 250,000 clones, 75% to 85% of them seen just once. Sequencing used peripheral blood. The source is a woman in her thirties with COVID-19, enrolled during active disease.

CDR3 DNA: TGTGCCAGCTACAGGACTAGCGGGCCCGGGGAGCTGTTTTTT. It codes for CASYRTSGPGELFF. The rearrangement links TRBV19 to TRBJ2-2, with TRBD2 matching 11 bases. CDR3 length: 14 residues. V was pared by 9 bases and J by 6 bases, with 6 bases of the junction left unmatched. Germline V CDR1 and CDR2: LNHDA, SQIVND (reference sequence).

The chain joins TRBV7-2 to TRBJ2-7; 10 nucleotides agree with TRBD2. CDR1 and CDR2 from the germline V gene are SGHTA and FQGNSA. The CDR3 consists of 16 residues. V lost 5 bases and J lost 4; bases outside the gene matches: 11. The CDR3 DNA reads as TGTGCCAGCAGCCTTGGTCCTAGCGGGGGCGGGTACGAGCAGTACTTC. It translates to CASSLGPSGGGYEQYF.

The chain joins TRBV5-1 to TRBJ2-2; tentatively, D is TRBD1 (5 bases). CDR3 length equals 16 residues. The V gene's germline CDR1 is SGHRS and CDR2 YFSETQ. V was shortened by 3 bases and J by 4 bases, with 16 bases between the two germline ends. The DNA of the CDR3 is TGCGCCAGCAGCTATCTAGGGGCGGCGAGCACCGGGGAGCTGTTTTTT. Amino acids: CASSYLGAASTGELFF.

The chain links TRBV9 to TRBJ1-4; D uncertain. The CDR3 extends over 14 amino acids. Germline assignment: CDR1 SGDLS and CDR2 YYNGEE. Trimming pared 3 bases from V and 8 bases from J, leaving 14 bases between. CDR3 bases: TGTGCCAGCAGCGCGGGAGCCGGAGAAGAAAAACTGTTTTTT. It is translated as CASSAGAGEEKLFF.

The chain combines TRBV4-3 with TRBJ2-2, with D possibly matching TRBD2 (6 bases). Germline CDR1 LGHNA, CDR2 YSLEER. The CDR3 totals 16 residues. The germline V and J ends were trimmed by 0 bases and 5 bases, with 13 bases remaining between them. The CDR3 sequence: CASSQDPGLLTGELFF. CDR3 coding DNA: TGCGCCAGCAGCCAAGACCCGGGACTCCTTACCGGGGAGCTGTTTTTT.